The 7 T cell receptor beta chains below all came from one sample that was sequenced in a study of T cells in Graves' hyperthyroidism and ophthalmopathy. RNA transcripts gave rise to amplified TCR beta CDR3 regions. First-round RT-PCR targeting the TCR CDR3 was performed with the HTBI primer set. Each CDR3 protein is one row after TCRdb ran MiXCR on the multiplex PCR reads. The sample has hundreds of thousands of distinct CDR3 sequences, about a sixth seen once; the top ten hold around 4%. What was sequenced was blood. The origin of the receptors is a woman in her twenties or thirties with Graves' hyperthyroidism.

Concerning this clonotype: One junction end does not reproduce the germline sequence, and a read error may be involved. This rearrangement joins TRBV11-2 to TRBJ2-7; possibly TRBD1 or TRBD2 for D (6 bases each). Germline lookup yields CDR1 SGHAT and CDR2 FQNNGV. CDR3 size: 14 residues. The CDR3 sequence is CASRLARGTYEQHF. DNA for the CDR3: TGTGCCAGCAGGTTGGCGAGGGGGACTTACGAGCAGCACTTC.

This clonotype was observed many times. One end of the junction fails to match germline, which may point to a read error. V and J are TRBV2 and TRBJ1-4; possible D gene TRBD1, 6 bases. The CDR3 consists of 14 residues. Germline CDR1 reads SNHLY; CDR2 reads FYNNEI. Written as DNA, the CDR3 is TGTGCCGGCAGATTCCAGGGGATTCGTGAAAAACTGTTTTTT. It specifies CAGRFQGIREKLFF.

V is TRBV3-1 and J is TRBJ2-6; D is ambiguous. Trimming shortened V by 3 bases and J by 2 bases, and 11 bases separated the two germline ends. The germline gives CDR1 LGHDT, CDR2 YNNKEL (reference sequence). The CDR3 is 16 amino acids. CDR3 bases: TGTGCCAGCAGCCAGGACGTAGGGACTGGGGCCAACGTCCTGACTTTC. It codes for CASSQDVGTGANVLTF.

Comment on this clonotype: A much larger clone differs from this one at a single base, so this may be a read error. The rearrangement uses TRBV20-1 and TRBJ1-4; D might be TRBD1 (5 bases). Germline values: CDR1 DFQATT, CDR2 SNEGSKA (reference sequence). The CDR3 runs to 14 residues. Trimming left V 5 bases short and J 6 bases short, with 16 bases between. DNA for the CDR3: TGCAGTGCTCTTCCGGGACGGGGAGATGAAAAACTGTTTTTT. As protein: CSALPGRGDEKLFF.

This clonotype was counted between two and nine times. The CDR3 sequence: CASSLRGQGPDTQYF. In DNA form, the CDR3 reads TGTGCCAGCAGCTTGAGGGGACAGGGGCCCGATACGCAGTATTTT. This chain uses TRBV5-6 with TRBJ2-3, with TRBD1 matching 10 bases. This CDR3 spans 15 amino acids. Germline-derived CDR1 and CDR2 are SGHDT and YYEEEE. Unmatched junction bases numbered 5, after V lost 1 base and J lost 6 bases.

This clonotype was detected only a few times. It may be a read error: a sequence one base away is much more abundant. CDR3 in DNA: TGTGCCAGCAGCTTAAACAAACCCTACGAGCAGCACTTC. Residues: CASSLNKPYEQHF. The chain couples TRBV7-9 to TRBJ2-7; D gene uncertain. CDR3 length: 13 amino acids. The germline V gene encodes CDR1 SEHNR and CDR2 FQNEAQ (reference sequence).

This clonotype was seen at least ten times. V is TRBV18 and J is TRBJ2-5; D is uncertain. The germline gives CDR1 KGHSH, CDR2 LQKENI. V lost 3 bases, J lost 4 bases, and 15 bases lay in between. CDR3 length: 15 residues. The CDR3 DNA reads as TGTGCCAGCTCACCGGGCTCATCCCGTGGAGAGACCCAGTACTTC. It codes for CASSPGSSRGETQYF.